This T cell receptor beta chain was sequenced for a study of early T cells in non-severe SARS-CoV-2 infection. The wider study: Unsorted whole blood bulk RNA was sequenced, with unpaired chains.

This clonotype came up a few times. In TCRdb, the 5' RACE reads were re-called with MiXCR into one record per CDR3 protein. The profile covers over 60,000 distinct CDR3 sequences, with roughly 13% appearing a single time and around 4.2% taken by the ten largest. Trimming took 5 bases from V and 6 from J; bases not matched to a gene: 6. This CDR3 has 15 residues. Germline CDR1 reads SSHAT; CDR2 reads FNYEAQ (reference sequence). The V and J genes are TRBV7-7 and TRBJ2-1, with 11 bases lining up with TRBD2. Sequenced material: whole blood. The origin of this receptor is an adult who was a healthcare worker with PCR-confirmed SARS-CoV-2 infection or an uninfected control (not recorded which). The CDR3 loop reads CASSRTSGGRNEQFF. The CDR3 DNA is TGTGCCAGCAGCCGAACTAGCGGGGGACGCAATGAGCAGTTCTTC.